This TCR beta chain is from a study of blood T cell repertoires in COVID-19. This clone was counted only a few times. Profiling relied on immunoSEQ multiplex PCR, and the TCRdb table lists in-frame clones only, not all of them. The sample records 300,000 to 450,000 clones, over 75% being singletons. With 3 bases clipped from V and 2 bases from J, the junction kept 12 bases outside the gene matches. Germline lookup yields CDR1 MNHEY and CDR2 SMNVEV (reference sequence). The CDR3 covers 17 residues. The V call is TRBV27, the J call TRBJ1-2, with 7 nucleotides matching TRBD1. Sequencing used PBMCs or T cells enriched from blood (not recorded which). This sequence was found in a man in his forties or fifties in a cohort exposed to, infected with or recovered from COVID-19 (not recorded which). CDR3 nucleotides: TGTGCCAGCAGTTTTCGGATTTTGGGGACAGTCAACTATGGCTACACCTTC. This sequence encodes CASSFRILGTVNYGYTF.